A selection of T cell receptor beta chains follows, all from one sample in a study of blood T cell repertoires in COVID-19. Profiling relied on immunoSEQ multiplex PCR, and the TCRdb table lists in-frame clones only, not all of them. Seen here are more than 200,000 clones, 87% observed once, and the top ten hold 7% to 8.5%. The sequencing input was PBMCs or T cells enriched from blood (not recorded which). Receptors were obtained from a man younger than 40 in a cohort exposed to, infected with or recovered from COVID-19 (not recorded which). Both conserved end residues are part of each CDR3. The D gene is left open where the match is weak. Clone size appears in some rows only: once, few, many, or a class for an expanded clone.

d_gene: NA
abundance: NA
v_gene: TRBV5-4
j_gene: TRBJ1-2
len: 16
CDR3aa: CASSPGRGTTNYGYTF
CDR3nt: TGTGCCAGCAGCCCTGGGAGGGGTACCACTAACTATGGCTACACCTTC

d_gene: TRBD2
abundance: NA
v_gene: TRBV11-2
j_gene: TRBJ2-3
len: 16
CDR3aa: CASSSTSGRAADTQYF
CDR3nt: TGTGCCAGCAGCTCCACTAGCGGGAGGGCCGCAGATACGCAGTATTTT

d_gene: TRBD1
abundance: NA
v_gene: TRBV28
j_gene: TRBJ1-2
len: 21
CDR3aa: CASSLGFRFGGQTHINYGYTF
CDR3nt: TGTGCCAGCAGTTTAGGCTTTCGTTTTGGGGGACAGACACATATTAACTATGGCTACACCTTC

d_gene: NA
abundance: NA
v_gene: TRBV7-9
j_gene: TRBJ1-5
len: 15
CDR3aa: CASSSQGNSNQPQHF
CDR3nt: TGTGCCAGCAGCTCCCAGGGGAATAGCAATCAGCCCCAGCATTTT

d_gene: NA
abundance: NA
v_gene: TRBV9
j_gene: TRBJ2-7
len: 15
CDR3aa: CASSVGAFGWEEQYF
CDR3nt: TGTGCCAGCAGCGTAGGGGCCTTTGGGTGGGAGGAGCAGTACTTC

d_gene: TRBD2
abundance: NA
v_gene: TRBV6-5
j_gene: TRBJ2-1
len: 14
CDR3aa: CASSSSGNYNEQFF
CDR3nt: TGTGCCAGTTCGTCTAGCGGGAACTACAATGAGCAGTTCTTC

d_gene: NA
abundance: NA
v_gene: TRBV5-1
j_gene: TRBJ2-2
len: 15
CDR3aa: CASSLGLANTGELFF
CDR3nt: TGCGCCAGCAGCTTGGGCCTAGCGAACACCGGGGAGCTGTTTTTT

d_gene: TRBD1
abundance: NA
v_gene: TRBV18
j_gene: TRBJ2-7
len: 15
CDR3aa: CASSPIQDRASEQYF
CDR3nt: TGTGCCAGCTCACCTATCCAGGACAGGGCCAGCGAGCAGTACTTC

d_gene: TRBD1
abundance: NA
v_gene: TRBV18
j_gene: TRBJ1-3
len: 17
CDR3aa: CASSPWDSRLSGNTIYF
CDR3nt: TGTGCCAGCTCACCTTGGGACAGTAGACTCTCTGGAAACACCATATATTTT

d_gene: NA
abundance: NA
v_gene: TRBV7-8
j_gene: TRBJ2-1
len: 16
CDR3aa: CASSLASGMNYNEQFF
CDR3nt: TGTGCCAGCAGCTTAGCCTCGGGGATGAACTACAATGAGCAGTTCTTC

d_gene: TRBD1
abundance: NA
v_gene: TRBV3-1/TRBV3-2
j_gene: TRBJ1-1
len: 16
CDR3aa: CASSQVDRGPITEAFF
CDR3nt: TGTGCCAGCAGCCAAGTCGACAGGGGGCCGATCACTGAAGCTTTCTTT

d_gene: TRBD2
abundance: NA
v_gene: TRBV27
j_gene: TRBJ2-1
len: 19
CDR3aa: CASSLSASRLAGLYNEQFF
CDR3nt: TGTGCCAGCAGTTTATCCGCCTCACGACTAGCGGGGCTCTACAATGAGCAGTTCTTC

d_gene: NA
abundance: once
v_gene: TRBV28
j_gene: TRBJ1-1
len: 13
CDR3aa: CASSKQGNTEAFF
CDR3nt: TGTGCCAGCAGTAAACAGGGGAACACTGAAGCTTTCTTT

d_gene: TRBD1
abundance: NA
v_gene: TRBV7-7
j_gene: TRBJ2-7
len: 16
CDR3aa: CASSLVPGQEDYEQYF
CDR3nt: TGTGCTAGCAGCTTAGTACCGGGACAGGAGGACTACGAGCAGTACTTC

d_gene: NA
abundance: NA
v_gene: TRBV19
j_gene: TRBJ1-1
len: 14
CDR3aa: CASSMGQGDTEAFF
CDR3nt: TGTGCCAGTAGTATGGGTCAGGGCGACACTGAAGCTTTCTTT

d_gene: NA
abundance: NA
v_gene: TRBV6-5
j_gene: TRBJ1-1
len: 14
CDR3aa: CASRNGVMNTEAFF
CDR3nt: TGTGCCAGCAGGAACGGGGTCATGAACACTGAAGCTTTCTTT

d_gene: NA
abundance: NA
v_gene: TRBV24-1
j_gene: TRBJ2-7
len: 13
CDR3aa: CATSDSSAYEQYF
CDR3nt: TGTGCCACCAGTGATTCCTCGGCCTACGAGCAGTACTTC

d_gene: NA
abundance: once
v_gene: TRBV7-3
j_gene: TRBJ2-3
len: 15
CDR3aa: CASSLRGEVTDTQYF
CDR3nt: TGTGCCAGCAGCTTAAGGGGGGAGGTCACAGATACGCAGTATTTT

d_gene: NA
abundance: NA
v_gene: TRBV28
j_gene: TRBJ1-2
len: 10
CDR3aa: CASSSYGYTF
CDR3nt: TGTGCCAGCAGCAGCTATGGCTACACCTTC

d_gene: TRBD1
abundance: once
v_gene: TRBV10-2
j_gene: TRBJ1-3
len: 16
CDR3aa: CASSPATGAAGNTIYF
CDR3nt: TGCGCCAGCAGTCCTGCAACAGGGGCTGCTGGAAACACCATATATTTT

d_gene: NA
abundance: NA
v_gene: TRBV28
j_gene: TRBJ1-1
len: 14
CDR3aa: CATLPPQINTQAFF
CDR3nt: TGTGCCACCTTACCGCCCCAAATAAACACCCAAGCTTTCTTT

d_gene: TRBD1
abundance: NA
v_gene: TRBV3-1/TRBV3-2
j_gene: TRBJ1-1
len: 16
CDR3aa: CASSQGDSRGATEAFF
CDR3nt: TGTGCCAGCAGCCAAGGTGATTCCAGGGGGGCTACTGAAGCTTTCTTT